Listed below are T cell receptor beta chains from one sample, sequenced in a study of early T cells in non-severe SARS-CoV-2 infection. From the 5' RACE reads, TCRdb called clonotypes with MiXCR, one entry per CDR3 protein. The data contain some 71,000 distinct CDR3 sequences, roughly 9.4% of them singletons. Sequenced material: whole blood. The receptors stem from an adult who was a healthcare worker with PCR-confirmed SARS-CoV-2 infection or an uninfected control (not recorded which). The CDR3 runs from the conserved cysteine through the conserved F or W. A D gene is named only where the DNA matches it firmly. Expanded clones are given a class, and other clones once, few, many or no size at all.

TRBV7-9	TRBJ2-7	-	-	CASSLVISYEQYF	TGTGCCAGCAGCTTAGTAATCTCCTACGAGCAGTACTTC
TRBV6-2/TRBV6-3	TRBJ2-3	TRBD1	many	CASSTPSGTGTDTQYF	TGTGCCAGCAGTACACCTTCCGGGACAGGGACGGATACGCAGTATTTT
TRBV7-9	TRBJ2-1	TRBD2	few	CASSFRLAGDEQFF	TGTGCCAGCAGCTTTCGACTAGCGGGGGATGAGCAGTTCTTC
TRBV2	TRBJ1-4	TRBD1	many	CASSESPTGSNEKLFF	TGTGCCAGCAGTGAAAGCCCGACAGGGAGTAATGAAAAACTGTTTTTT
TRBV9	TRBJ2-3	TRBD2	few	CASDSGGSTDTQYF	TGTGCCAGCGACTCGGGGGGAAGCACAGATACGCAGTATTTT
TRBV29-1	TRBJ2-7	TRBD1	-	CSVEDIDRAPYEQYF	TGCAGCGTTGAAGATATAGACAGGGCTCCCTACGAGCAGTACTTC
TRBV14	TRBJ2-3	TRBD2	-	CASSHSWREGADTQYF	TGTGCCAGCAGCCATTCCTGGCGGGAGGGCGCAGATACGCAGTATTTT
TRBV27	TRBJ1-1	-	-	CASSPGGGLGTEAFF	TGTGCCAGCAGTCCCGGGGGGGGGCTAGGGACTGAAGCTTTCTTT
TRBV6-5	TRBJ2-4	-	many	CASKSGVAKNIQYF	TGTGCCAGCAAATCAGGAGTAGCCAAAAACATTCAGTACTTC
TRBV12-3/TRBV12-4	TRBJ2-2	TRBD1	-	CASSFDRGANTGELFF	TGTGCCAGCAGTTTCGACAGGGGGGCGAACACCGGGGAGCTGTTTTTT
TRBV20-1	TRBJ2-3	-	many	CSAMIGTVFTSTDTQYF	TGCAGTGCTATGATAGGCACCGTCTTTACTAGCACAGATACGCAGTATTTT
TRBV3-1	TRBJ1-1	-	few	CASSHRRETEAFF	TGTGCCAGCAGCCACAGGAGGGAAACTGAAGCTTTCTTT
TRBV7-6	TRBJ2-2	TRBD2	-	CASSRTSDGTGELFF	TGTGCCAGCAGCAGGACTAGCGACGGTACCGGGGAGCTGTTTTTT
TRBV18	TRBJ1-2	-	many	CASAADGQLHGYTF	TGTGCCAGCGCCGCGGACGGACAACTCCATGGCTACACCTTC
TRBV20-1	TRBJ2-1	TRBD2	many	CSARLAGGSNEQFF	TGCAGTGCCCGACTAGCGGGAGGGTCAAATGAGCAGTTCTTC
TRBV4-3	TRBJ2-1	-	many	CASSQWRDGVQVEQFF	TGCGCCAGCAGCCAGTGGCGGGACGGGGTACAGGTTGAGCAGTTCTTC
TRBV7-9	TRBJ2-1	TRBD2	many	CASSLRASGSYNEQFF	TGTGCCAGCAGCTTAAGGGCTAGCGGTTCCTACAATGAGCAGTTCTTC
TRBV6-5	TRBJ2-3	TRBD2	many	CASSLLAGVSTDTQYF	TGTGCCAGCAGTCTCCTGGCGGGGGTGTCCACAGATACGCAGTATTTT
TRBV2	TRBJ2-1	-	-	CASSVHHEQFF	TGTGCCAGCAGTGTTCATCATGAGCAGTTCTTC
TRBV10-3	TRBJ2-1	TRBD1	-	CAISSVLTGITSNEQFF	TGTGCCATCAGTTCAGTCTTGACAGGGATTACATCAAATGAGCAGTTCTTC
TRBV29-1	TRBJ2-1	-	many	CSVDYPGIWGQFF	TGCAGCGTTGACTATCCGGGCATTTGGGGGCAGTTCTTC
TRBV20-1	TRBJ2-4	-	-	CSASGSGKNIQYF	TGCAGTGCCTCAGGGAGCGGCAAAAACATTCAGTACTTC
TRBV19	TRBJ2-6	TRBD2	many	CASQAGSGANVLTF	TGTGCCAGTCAAGCGGGGTCCGGGGCCAACGTCCTGACTTTC